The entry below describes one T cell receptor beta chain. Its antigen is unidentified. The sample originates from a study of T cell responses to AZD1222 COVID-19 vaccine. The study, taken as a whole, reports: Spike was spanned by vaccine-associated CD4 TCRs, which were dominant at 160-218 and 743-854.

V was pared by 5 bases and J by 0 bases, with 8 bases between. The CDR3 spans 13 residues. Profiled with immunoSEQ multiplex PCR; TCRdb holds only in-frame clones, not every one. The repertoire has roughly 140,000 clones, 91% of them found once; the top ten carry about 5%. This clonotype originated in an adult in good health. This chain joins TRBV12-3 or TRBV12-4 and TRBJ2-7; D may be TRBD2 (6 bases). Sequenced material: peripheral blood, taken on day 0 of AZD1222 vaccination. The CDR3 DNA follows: TGTGCCAGCAGTGTTAGCGGCTCCTACGAGCAGTACTTC. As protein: CASSVSGSYEQYF.